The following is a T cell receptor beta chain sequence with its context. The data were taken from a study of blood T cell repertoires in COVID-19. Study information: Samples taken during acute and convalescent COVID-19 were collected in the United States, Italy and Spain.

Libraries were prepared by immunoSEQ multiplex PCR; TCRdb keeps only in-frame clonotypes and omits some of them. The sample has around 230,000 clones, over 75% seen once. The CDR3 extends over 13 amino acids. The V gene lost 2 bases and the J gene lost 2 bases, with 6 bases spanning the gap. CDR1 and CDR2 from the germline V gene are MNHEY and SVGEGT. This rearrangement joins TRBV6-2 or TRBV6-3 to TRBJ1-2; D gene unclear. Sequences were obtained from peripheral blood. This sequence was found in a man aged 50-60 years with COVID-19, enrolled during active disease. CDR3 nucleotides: TGTGCCAGCAGTTACCCAAAAAACTATGGCTACACCTTC. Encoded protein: CASSYPKNYGYTF.